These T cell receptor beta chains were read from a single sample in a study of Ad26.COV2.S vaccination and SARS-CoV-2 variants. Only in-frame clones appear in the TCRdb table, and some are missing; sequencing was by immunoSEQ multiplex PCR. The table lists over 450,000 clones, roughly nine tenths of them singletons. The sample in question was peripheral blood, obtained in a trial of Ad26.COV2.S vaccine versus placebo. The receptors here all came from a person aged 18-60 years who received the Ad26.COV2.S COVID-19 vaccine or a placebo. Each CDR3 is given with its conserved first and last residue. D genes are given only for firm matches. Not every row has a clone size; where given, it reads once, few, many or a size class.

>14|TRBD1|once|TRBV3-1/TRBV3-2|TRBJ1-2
CASSRDRPNYGYTF
TGTGCCAGCAGTCGGGACAGACCCAACTATGGCTACACCTTC
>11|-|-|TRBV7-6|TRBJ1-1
CASGPYTEAFF
TGTGCCAGCGGGCCATACACTGAAGCTTTCTTT
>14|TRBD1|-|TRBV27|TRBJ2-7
CASRIDRASYEQYF
TGTGCCAGCAGGATTGACAGGGCTTCCTACGAGCAGTACTTC
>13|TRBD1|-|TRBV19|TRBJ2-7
CASSGTGSYEQYF
TGTGCCAGTAGTGGGACAGGCTCCTACGAGCAGTACTTC
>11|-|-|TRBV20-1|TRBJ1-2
CSAEQGSYYTF
TGCAGTGCTGAACAGGGAAGTTACTACACCTTC
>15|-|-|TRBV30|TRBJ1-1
CAWSVRSTYYTEAFF
TGTGCCTGGAGTGTCCGATCGACATACTACACTGAAGCTTTCTTT
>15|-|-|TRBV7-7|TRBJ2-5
CASSHRVVRQETQYF
TGTGCTAGCAGCCATCGCGTTGTTCGCCAAGAGACCCAGTACTTC
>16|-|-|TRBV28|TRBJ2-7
CASSSSRVSLVHEQYF
TGTGCCAGCAGTTCCTCCAGGGTATCACTTGTTCACGAGCAGTACTTC
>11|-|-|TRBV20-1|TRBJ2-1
CSAGGLDEQFF
TGCAGTGCTGGAGGGCTAGACGAGCAGTTCTTC
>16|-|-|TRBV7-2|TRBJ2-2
CASSPRGGIITGELFF
TGTGCCAGCAGCCCCCGGGGAGGAATCATTACCGGGGAGCTGTTTTTT
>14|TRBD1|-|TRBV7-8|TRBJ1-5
CASSSTGGREPQHF
TGTGCCAGCAGCTCGACAGGGGGTAGAGAGCCCCAGCATTTT
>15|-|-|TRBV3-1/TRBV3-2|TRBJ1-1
CASSQVGGPNTEAFF
TGTGCCAGCAGCCAAGTGGGGGGCCCAAACACTGAAGCTTTCTTT
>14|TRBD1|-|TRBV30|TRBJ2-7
CAWSVGQGASEQYF
TGTGCCTGGAGTGTCGGGCAGGGGGCTAGCGAGCAGTACTTC
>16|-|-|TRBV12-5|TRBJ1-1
CASGSLNKTVNTEAFF
TGTGCTAGTGGTTCGCTAAATAAAACAGTGAACACTGAAGCTTTCTTT
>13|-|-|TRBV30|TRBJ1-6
CAWSALGNSPLHF
TGTGCCTGGAGTGCGTTGGGTAATTCACCCCTCCACTTT
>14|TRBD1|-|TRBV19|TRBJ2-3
CASSRDSPTDTQYF
TGTGCCAGTAGCCGGGACAGCCCCACAGATACGCAGTATTTT
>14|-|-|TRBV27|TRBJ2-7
CASSLRRDRYEQYF
TGTGCCAGCAGTTTACGGCGGGATAGGTACGAGCAGTACTTC
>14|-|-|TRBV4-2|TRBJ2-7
CASSQRLGQPEQYF
TGTGCCAGCAGCCAACGACTGGGGCAGCCTGAGCAGTACTTC
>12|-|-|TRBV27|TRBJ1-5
CASSPRGQPQHF
TGTGCCAGCAGCCCGAGGGGGCAGCCCCAGCATTTT
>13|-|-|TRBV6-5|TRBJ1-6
CASRTGSASPLHF
TGTGCCAGCAGAACAGGGAGTGCTTCACCCCTCCACTTT
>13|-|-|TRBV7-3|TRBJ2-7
CASSQNLWGEQYF
TGTGCCAGCAGTCAGAACCTTTGGGGCGAGCAGTACTTC
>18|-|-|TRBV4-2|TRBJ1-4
CASSREKTTGLTNEKLFF
TGTGCCAGCAGCCGAGAGAAGACTACAGGGCTAACTAATGAAAAACTGTTTTTT
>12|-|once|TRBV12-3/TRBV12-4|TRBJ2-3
CASSADYLTQYF
TGTGCCAGCAGTGCGGACTATCTGACGCAGTATTTT
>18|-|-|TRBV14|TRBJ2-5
CASSQDSGWPQYQETQYF
TGTGCCAGCAGCCAAGATTCCGGTTGGCCCCAGTACCAAGAGACCCAGTACTTC
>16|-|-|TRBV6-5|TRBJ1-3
CASSYRGDLSGNTIYF
TGTGCCAGCAGTTACAGGGGGGATCTCTCTGGAAACACCATATATTTT
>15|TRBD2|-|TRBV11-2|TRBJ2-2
CASRNLAGGSGELFF
TGTGCCAGCAGGAATCTAGCGGGGGGGTCCGGGGAGCTGTTTTTT
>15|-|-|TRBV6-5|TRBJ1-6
CASSYSNRNNSPLHF
TGTGCCAGCAGTTACTCTAATAGAAATAATTCACCCCTCCACTTT
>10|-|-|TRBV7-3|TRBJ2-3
CASSFLTQYF
TGTGCCAGCAGCTTTTTGACGCAGTATTTT
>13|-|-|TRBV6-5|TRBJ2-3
CASIRGSTDTQYF
TGTGCCAGCATTAGAGGATCCACAGATACGCAGTATTTT
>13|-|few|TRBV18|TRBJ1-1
CASSPSRDTEAFF
TGTGCCAGCTCACCATCCAGGGACACTGAAGCTTTCTTT